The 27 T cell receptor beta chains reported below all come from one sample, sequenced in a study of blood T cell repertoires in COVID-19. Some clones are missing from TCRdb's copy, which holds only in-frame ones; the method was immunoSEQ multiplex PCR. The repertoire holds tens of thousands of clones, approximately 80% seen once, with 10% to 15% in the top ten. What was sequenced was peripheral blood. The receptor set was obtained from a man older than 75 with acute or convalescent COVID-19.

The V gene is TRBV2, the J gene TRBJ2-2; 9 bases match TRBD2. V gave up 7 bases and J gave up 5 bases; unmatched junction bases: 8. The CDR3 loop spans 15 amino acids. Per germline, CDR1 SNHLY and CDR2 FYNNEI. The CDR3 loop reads CASNLGGRVTGELFF. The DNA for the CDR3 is TGTGCCAGCAATCTAGGCGGGAGGGTAACCGGGGAGCTGTTTTTT.

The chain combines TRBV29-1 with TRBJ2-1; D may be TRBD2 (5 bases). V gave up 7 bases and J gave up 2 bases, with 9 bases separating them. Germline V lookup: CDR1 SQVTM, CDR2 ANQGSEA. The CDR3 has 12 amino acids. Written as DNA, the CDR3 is TGCAGCGGGAGGTCAGCCTACAATGAGCAGTTCTTC. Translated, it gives CSGRSAYNEQFF.

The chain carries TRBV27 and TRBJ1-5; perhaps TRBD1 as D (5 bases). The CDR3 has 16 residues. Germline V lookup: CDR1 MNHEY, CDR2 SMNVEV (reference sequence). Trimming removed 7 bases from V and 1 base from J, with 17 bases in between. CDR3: CASTPRGTSSNQPQHF. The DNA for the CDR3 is TGTGCCAGCACTCCTCGGGGGACTAGCAGCAATCAGCCCCAGCATTTT.

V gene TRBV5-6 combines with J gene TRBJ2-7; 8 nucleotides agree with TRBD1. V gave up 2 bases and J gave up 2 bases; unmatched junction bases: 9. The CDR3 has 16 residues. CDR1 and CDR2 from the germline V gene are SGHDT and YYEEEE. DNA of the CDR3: TGTGCCAGCAGCTTAGGAACAGGGGGTAACACCTACGAGCAGTACTTC. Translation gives CASSLGTGGNTYEQYF.

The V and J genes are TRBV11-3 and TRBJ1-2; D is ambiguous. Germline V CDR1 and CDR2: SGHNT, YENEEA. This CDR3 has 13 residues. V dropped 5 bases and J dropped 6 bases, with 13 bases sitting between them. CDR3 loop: CASSPREGHGYTF. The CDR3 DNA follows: TGTGCCAGCAGCCCCCGGGAGGGTCATGGCTACACCTTC.

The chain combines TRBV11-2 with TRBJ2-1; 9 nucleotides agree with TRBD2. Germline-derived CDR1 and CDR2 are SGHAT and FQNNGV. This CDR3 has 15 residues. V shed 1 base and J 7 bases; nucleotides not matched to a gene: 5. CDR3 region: CASSLGAGGHNEQFF. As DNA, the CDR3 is TGTGCCAGCAGCTTAGGCGCGGGGGGGCATAATGAGCAGTTCTTC.

The CDR3 here is CASTTSGGSYNEQFF. CDR3 in DNA: TGCGCCAGCACGACTAGCGGGGGGTCCTACAATGAGCAGTTCTTC. The chain couples TRBV5-1 to TRBJ2-1; 13 bases match TRBD2. This CDR3 is built from 15 residues. Unmatched junction bases numbered 1, after V lost 6 bases and J lost 1 base. The germline V gene encodes CDR1 SGHRS and CDR2 YFSETQ.

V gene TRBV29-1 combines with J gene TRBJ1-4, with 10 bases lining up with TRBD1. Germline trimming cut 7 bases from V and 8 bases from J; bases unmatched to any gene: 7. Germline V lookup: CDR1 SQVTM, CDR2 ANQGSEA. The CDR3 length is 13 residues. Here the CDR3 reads CSAPGTGEEKLFF. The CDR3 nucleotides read TGCAGCGCCCCCGGGACAGGGGAGGAAAAACTGTTTTTT.

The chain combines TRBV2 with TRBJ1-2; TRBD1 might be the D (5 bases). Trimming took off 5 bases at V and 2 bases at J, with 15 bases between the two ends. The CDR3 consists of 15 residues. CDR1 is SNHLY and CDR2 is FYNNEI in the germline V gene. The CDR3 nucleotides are TGTGCCAGCAGTCAAATTATTGGGGCCAACTATGGCTACACCTTC. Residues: CASSQIIGANYGYTF.

The CDR3 nucleotides are TGTGCCAGCAGCCCAGGGACTAGCGGGAACTCCTACGAGCAGTACTTC. The encoded protein is CASSPGTSGNSYEQYF. The chain employs TRBV9 and TRBJ2-7; 13 bases fit TRBD2. There are 16 residues in the CDR3. From germline, CDR1 is SGDLS and CDR2 YYNGEE. The V segment lost 4 bases and the J segment 0 bases; nucleotides outside the gene matches: 4.

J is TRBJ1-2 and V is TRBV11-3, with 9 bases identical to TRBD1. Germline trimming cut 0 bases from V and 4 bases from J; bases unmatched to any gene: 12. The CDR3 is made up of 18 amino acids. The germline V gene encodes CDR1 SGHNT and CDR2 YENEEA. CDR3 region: CASSLDYGTGGTGYGYTF. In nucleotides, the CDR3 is TGTGCCAGCAGCTTAGATTATGGAACAGGGGGCACAGGCTATGGCTACACCTTC.

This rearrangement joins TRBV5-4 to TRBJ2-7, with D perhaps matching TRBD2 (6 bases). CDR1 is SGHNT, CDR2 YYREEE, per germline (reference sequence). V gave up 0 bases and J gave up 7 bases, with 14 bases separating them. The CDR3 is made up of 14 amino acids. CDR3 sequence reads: CASSLGLATGEQYF. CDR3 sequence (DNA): TGTGCCAGCAGCTTGGGGCTAGCGACGGGGGAGCAGTACTTC.

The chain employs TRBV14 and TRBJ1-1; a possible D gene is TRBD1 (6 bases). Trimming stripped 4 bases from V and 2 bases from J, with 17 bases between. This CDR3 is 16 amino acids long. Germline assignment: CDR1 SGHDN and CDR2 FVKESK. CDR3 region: CASSPKQGSHNTEAFF. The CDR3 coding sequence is TGTGCCAGCAGCCCTAAACAGGGTAGCCATAACACTGAAGCTTTCTTT.

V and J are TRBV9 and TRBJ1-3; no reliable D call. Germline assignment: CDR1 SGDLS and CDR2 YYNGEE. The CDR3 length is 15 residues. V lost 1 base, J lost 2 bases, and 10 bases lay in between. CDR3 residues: CASSVYEGAGNTIYF. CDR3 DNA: TGTGCCAGCAGCGTATATGAGGGCGCTGGAAACACCATATATTTT.

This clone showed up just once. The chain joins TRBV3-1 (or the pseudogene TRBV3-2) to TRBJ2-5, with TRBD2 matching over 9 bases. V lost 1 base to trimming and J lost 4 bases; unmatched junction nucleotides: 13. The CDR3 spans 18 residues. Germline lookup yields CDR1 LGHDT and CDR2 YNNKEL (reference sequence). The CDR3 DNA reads TGTGCCAGCAGCCAAGGTACAATAGCGGGAGCGATGGGAGAGACCCAGTACTTC. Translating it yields CASSQGTIAGAMGETQYF.

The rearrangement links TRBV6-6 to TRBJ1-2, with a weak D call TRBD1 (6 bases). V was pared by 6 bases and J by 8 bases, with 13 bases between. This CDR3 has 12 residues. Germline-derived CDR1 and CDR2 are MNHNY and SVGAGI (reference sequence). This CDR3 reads CASSRDIDGYTF. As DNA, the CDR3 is TGTGCCAGCAGCAGGGACATTGACGGCTACACCTTC.

The CDR3 sequence is CASSLSSHYEQYF. Written as DNA, the CDR3 is TGTGCCAGCAGTTTGTCGAGTCACTACGAGCAGTACTTC. The chain has TRBV27 and TRBJ2-7, with D hard to call. The CDR3 length is 13 residues. The germline CDR1 and CDR2 sequences are MNHEY and SMNVEV (reference sequence). V was clipped by 3 bases and J by 3 bases, with 9 bases between them.

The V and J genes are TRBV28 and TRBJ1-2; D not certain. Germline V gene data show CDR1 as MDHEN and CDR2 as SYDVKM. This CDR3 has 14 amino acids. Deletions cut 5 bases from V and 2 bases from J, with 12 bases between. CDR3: CASSLRRTNYGYTF. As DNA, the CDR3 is TGTGCCAGCAGTCTCAGGCGCACCAACTATGGCTACACCTTC.

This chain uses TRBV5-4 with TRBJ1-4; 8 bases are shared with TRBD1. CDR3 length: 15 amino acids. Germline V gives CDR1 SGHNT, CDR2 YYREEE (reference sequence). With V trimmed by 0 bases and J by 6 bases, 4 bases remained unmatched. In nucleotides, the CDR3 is TGTGCCAGCAGCTTGGGGGGGACAGGTTATGAAAAACTGTTTTTT. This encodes CASSLGGTGYEKLFF.

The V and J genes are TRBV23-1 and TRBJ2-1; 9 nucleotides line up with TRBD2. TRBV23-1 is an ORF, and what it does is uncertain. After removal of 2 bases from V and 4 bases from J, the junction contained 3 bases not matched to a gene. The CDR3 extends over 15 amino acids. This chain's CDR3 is CASSQTTSGYNEQFF. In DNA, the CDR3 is TGCGCCAGCAGTCAAACGACTAGCGGTTACAATGAGCAGTTCTTC.

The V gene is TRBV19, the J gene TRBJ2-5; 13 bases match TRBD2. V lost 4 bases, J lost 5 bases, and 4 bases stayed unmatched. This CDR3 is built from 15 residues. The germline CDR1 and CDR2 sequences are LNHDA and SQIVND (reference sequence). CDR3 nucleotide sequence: TGTGCCAGTAGTAGGACTAGCGGGAGTGGGGAGACCCAGTACTTC. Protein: CASSRTSGSGETQYF.

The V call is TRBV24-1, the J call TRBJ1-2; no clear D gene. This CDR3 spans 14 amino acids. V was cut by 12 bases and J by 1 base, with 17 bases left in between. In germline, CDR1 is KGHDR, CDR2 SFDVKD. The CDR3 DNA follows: TGTGCCTCCTATTTCAATCCTTTTAACTATGGCTACACCTTC. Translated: CASYFNPFNYGYTF.

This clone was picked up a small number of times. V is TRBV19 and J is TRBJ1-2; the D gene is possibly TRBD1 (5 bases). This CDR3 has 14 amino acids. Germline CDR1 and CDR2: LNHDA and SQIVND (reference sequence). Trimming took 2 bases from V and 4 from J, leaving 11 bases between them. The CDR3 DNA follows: TGTGCCAGTAGTATATCAGGGACTACCTATGGCTACACCTTC. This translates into CASSISGTTYGYTF.

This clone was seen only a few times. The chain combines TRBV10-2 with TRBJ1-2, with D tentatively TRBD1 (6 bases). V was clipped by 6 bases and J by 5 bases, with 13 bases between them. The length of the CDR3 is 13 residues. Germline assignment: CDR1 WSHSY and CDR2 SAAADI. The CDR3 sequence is CASRQGLGYGYTF. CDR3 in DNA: TGCGCCAGCAGACAGGGCCTAGGATATGGCTACACCTTC.

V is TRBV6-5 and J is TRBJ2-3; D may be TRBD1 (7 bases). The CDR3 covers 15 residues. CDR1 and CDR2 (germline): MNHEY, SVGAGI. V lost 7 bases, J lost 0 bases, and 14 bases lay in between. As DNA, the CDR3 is TGTGCCAGCAATGCAGGGGGGTCGAGCACAGATACGCAGTATTTT. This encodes CASNAGGSSTDTQYF.

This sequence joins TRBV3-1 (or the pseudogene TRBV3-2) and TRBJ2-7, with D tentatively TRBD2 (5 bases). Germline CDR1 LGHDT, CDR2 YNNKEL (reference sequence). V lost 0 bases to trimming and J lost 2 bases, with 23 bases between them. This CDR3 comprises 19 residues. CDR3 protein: CASSQEAAKVGLPPYEQYF. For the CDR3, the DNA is TGTGCCAGCAGCCAAGAAGCGGCGAAGGTTGGGCTTCCCCCCTACGAGCAGTACTTC.

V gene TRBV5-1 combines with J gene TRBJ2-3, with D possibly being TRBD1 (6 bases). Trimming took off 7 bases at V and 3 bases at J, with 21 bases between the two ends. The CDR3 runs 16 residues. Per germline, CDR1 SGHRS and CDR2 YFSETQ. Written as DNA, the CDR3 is TGCGCCAGCTCCCGCGAGCTAAGGGGACAAACAGATACGCAGTATTTT. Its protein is CASSRELRGQTDTQYF.